The rows below give T cell receptor beta chains drawn from one sample of a study of tumor-infiltrating lymphocytes in primary liver carcinoma. TCRdb re-analysed the multiplex PCR reads in MiXCR, keeping a single row per CDR3 protein. Of tens of thousands of distinct CDR3 sequences listed, 72% were seen once; the top ten hold around 19%. The sample comprised liver tumor tissue from sampling region 1. Receptor source: a man in his forties with primary liver carcinoma and hepatitis B virus infection. CDR3s include the opening cysteine and the closing phenylalanine or tryptophan. Each record gives: V gene, J gene, D gene, clone size, CDR3 protein, CDR3 DNA. The D gene is left open where the match is weak. The listing skips clone size in some rows; elsewhere it reads once, few, many or a size class.

>TRBV24-1|TRBJ2-5|-|-
CAASASMETQYF
TGTGCCGCCAGTGCATCTATGGAGACCCAGTACTTC
>TRBV4-1|TRBJ1-5|-|many
CASSPYDSNQPQHF
TGCGCCAGCAGCCCCTATGATAGCAATCAGCCCCAGCATTTT
>TRBV6-5|TRBJ2-5|TRBD1|few
CASSLSGTGQEAQYF
TGTGCCAGCAGTTTATCCGGGACAGGACAGGAGGCCCAGTACTTC
>TRBV4-2|TRBJ2-1|TRBD2|-
CANSVTGTSGDKEQFF
TGTGCCAACAGCGTAACCGGGACTAGCGGAGACAAAGAGCAGTTCTTC
>TRBV7-9|TRBJ2-7|-|-
CASSLVSGRAYKQYF
TGTGCCAGCAGCTTAGTATCCGGTAGGGCCTACAAGCAGTACTTC
>TRBV2|TRBJ1-2|-|-
CASRPLQQGLANYGYTF
TGTGCCAGCAGGCCCCTACAACAGGGTTTAGCTAACTATGGCTACACCTTC
>TRBV30|TRBJ2-2|TRBD2|-
CAWSTSGSDTGELFF
TGTGCCTGGAGCACTAGCGGGAGCGACACCGGGGAGCTATTTTTT
>TRBV12-3/TRBV12-4|TRBJ2-5|TRBD1|many
CASSLMTGVEAQYF
TGTGCCAGCAGTCTTATGACAGGGGTGGAGGCCCAGTACTTC
>TRBV29-1|TRBJ1-2|-|-
CSACVQYGHTF
TGCAGCGCATGCGTACAATATGGCCACACATTC
>TRBV6-1|TRBJ2-7|TRBD2|-
CASDSGILSHDQYF
TGTGCCAGCGACAGCGGGATATTATCCCACGACCAGTACTTT
>TRBV11-2|TRBJ2-7|-|-
CDSSLSVGISYMQYF
TGTGACAGCAGCCTATCTGTGGGAATATCCTACATGCAGTACTTC
>TRBV5-1|TRBJ2-1|-|-
CARSLARDSGSYNEQFF
TGCGCTAGGAGCTTGGCACGGGACTCCGGCTCCTACAATGAGCAGTTCTTC
>TRBV4-1|TRBJ2-7|-|-
CASSRERNEQYF
TGTGCCAGCAGCCGAGAACGGAACGAGCAGTACTTC
>TRBV10-3|TRBJ2-3|TRBD2|many
CAISESMAGGKDTQYF
TGTGCCATCAGTGAGTCGATGGCGGGAGGAAAGGATACGCAGTATTTT
>TRBV19|TRBJ1-1|-|-
CASSISPGDPPPEPFF
TGTGCCAGTAGTATTAGTCCAGGAGACCCCCCGCCTGAACCTTTCTTT
>TRBV6-2/TRBV6-3|TRBJ1-2|-|-
CASSYFVRVGFTF
TGTGCCAGCAGTTACTTTGTACGGGTAGGCTTCACCTTC
>TRBV5-1|TRBJ2-1|TRBD2|-
CANSLGPSGHDNEQFF
TGCGCCAACAGCTTGGGGCCTAGCGGGCACGACAATGAGCAGTTCTTC
>TRBV28|TRBJ1-1|TRBD1|-
CASSSLWGQGRSEAFF
TGTGCCAGCAGTTCCCTGTGGGGACAGGGTAGAAGTGAAGCTTTCTTT
>TRBV11-1|TRBJ2-1|-|-
CVSSLNTLLYNEQFF
TGTGTCAGCAGTTTAAATACTCTCCTTTACAATGAGCAGTTCTTC
>TRBV11-2|TRBJ2-1|-|once
CAISLIGNEQFF
TGTGCCATCAGCTTAATTGGGAATGAGCAGTTCTTC
>TRBV6-5|TRBJ2-3|TRBD1|few
CASGKTGGTTQYF
TGTGCCAGCGGGAAAACAGGGGGCACGACGCAGTATTTT
>TRBV29-1|TRBJ1-1|TRBD1|many
CSVEAHRDRGPRLNTEAFF
TGCAGCGTTGAAGCTCACCGGGACAGGGGGCCTCGACTGAACACTGAAGCTTTCTTT
>TRBV7-9|TRBJ1-2|-|many
CASSLNREATYGYTF
TGTGCCAGCAGCTTAAACAGGGAAGCTACCTATGGCTACACCTTC
>TRBV5-1|TRBJ2-7|-|-
CASSLTIGSSYKQYF
TGCGCCAGCAGCTTGACAATTGGGAGCTCCTACAAGCAGTACTTC
>TRBV28|TRBJ2-2|-|few
CASLTRSSTGELFF
TGTGCCAGCCTTACGAGGTCTTCCACCGGGGAGCTGTTTTTT
>TRBV6-1|TRBJ2-1|-|-
CASTASGARRGEQFF
TGTGCCAGCACCGCAAGCGGTGCCCGTAGGGGTGAGCAGTTCTTC
>TRBV5-1|TRBJ2-7|-|-
CASSMVGDAYEQYF
TGCGCAAGCAGCATGGTCGGGGACGCCTACGAGCAGTACTTC
>TRBV24-1|TRBJ2-1|TRBD2|-
CATSDLEAGGPNEQFF
TGTGCCACCAGTGATTTGGAGGCGGGAGGGCCTAATGAGCAGTTCTTC
>TRBV6-5|TRBJ2-7|-|-
CASSCRDIGGRGNEQYF
TGTGCCAGCAGTTGCCGGGACATCGGTGGGCGAGGTAACGAGCAGTACTTC
>TRBV13|TRBJ1-6|-|many
CASSSRGSPLHF
TGTGCCAGCAGCTCCCGGGGATCACCCCTCCACTTT
>TRBV30|TRBJ2-1|-|-
CAWDSGEDEQFF
TGTGCCTGGGACTCAGGCGAAGATGAGCAGTTCTTC
>TRBV10-2|TRBJ2-1|-|many
CASSKNRNEQFF
TGCGCCAGCAGCAAGAACCGCAATGAGCAGTTCTTC
>TRBV11-1|TRBJ1-2|-|-
CACSLGQYYGYTF
TGTGCCTGCAGCTTGGGACAATATTATGGCTACACCTTC
>TRBV6-5|TRBJ2-7|-|once
CASSPFVSIYEQYF
TGTGCCAGCAGTCCTTTCGTGAGTATTTACGAGCAGTACTTC
>TRBV6-1|TRBJ2-7|TRBD2|-
CASSPGLVREQYF
TGTGCCAGCAGCCCCGGACTAGTGAGGGAGCAGTACTTC
>TRBV7-3|TRBJ2-1|TRBD2|many
CASSTLAGVGNEQFF
TGTGCCAGCAGCACCCTAGCGGGAGTAGGCAATGAGCAGTTCTTC
>TRBV23-1|TRBJ2-7|-|few
CASSQSNRVGEQYF
TGCGCCAGCAGTCAATCGAACAGGGTCGGAGAGCAGTACTTC